This note documents a single T cell receptor (beta chain) sequence. Its antigen has not been determined. No qualities accompany the bases; no much larger clone lies one base away. This entry belongs to a study of CD8 T cells in Susac syndrome (dated by TCRdb to the late 2010s). Regarding the study in general: Of the Susac syndrome patients who were sequenced, roughly 6 had clinically active disease and about 8 were in clinical remission. Whether CD8+ T cell activation and differentiation in Susac syndrome was antigen driven was tested using repertoire sequencing. At blood withdrawal, Susac syndrome patients were either therapy-naive, taking corticosteroids (in some cases with IVIg as well), or taking IVIg alone. The paper as a whole reports these results and caveats: In the CD4+ T cell repertoire of Susac syndrome patients, clonal expansion was not detected. The number of individuals in the TCR sequencing and HLA analysis was recognized as being relatively small.

RNA was extracted using the RNeasy kit, and about 0.45 to 1 ug of the RNA was reverse transcribed with random hexamers. The immunoSEQ multiplex PCR assay, which covers 54 Vbeta and 13 Jbeta segments, was used to amplify TCR beta CDR3 regions. PCR amplification bias was corrected by using a synthetic template baseline for primer optimization and computational correction. As for the authors' bioinformatics: Reads were annotated to V, D and J genes per IMGT and analyzed with immunoSEQ Analyzer, keeping only productive sequences. Clonality was computed as one minus Shannon entropy normalized by log2 of the number of productive unique sequences. For each patient and control, public and private clones were evaluated among the 100 most prevalent clones. Clones were defined as Susac-specific when absent from the healthy and MS cohorts, from roughly 1,100 published viral clones and from other ImmuneACCESS disease sequences. Clones were called with MiXCR by TCRdb after fastp trimmed the public reads at Q25, and only in-frame beta chains were retained. When rows share a CDR3 protein, they turn into one entry using the most common DNA and genes. The V and J calls follow TCRdb's processing rather than the paper's. A total of under 200,000 distinct CDR3 sequences appear in this sample, approximately 94% of them only once. 0.1% to 0.12% of the sample lies in the top ten.

Relative to germline, V is missing 5 bases and J is missing 2 bases, with 6 bases of the junction outside any gene match. The germline V gene specifies SQVTM as CDR1 and ANQGSEA as CDR2. The cysteine opens and the phenylalanine closes a CDR3 of 14 amino acids. Only CDR3 DNA is held: 42 bases, read in frame from base 1. Peripheral blood CD8+ and CD4+ T cells from healthy donors, Susac syndrome patients and multiple sclerosis patients were profiled using high-throughput TCR beta sequencing. Recently defined diagnostic criteria for definite or probable disease were met by the Susac syndrome patients. CD8+ TEMRA cells were enriched by FACS, while bulk CD8+ and CD4+ T cells were purified by magnetic negative isolation. Blood was collected in EDTA tubes and processed within 24 hours, with PBMCs isolated through density gradient centrifugation. PBMCs intended for TCR sequencing were cryopreserved in liquid nitrogen and were subsequently thawed in a 37 degrees C water bath. The sorted or isolated CD4+, CD8+ and CD8+ TEMRA cells reached a purity of at least 90%.

In this chain, TRBV29-1 is recombined with TRBJ2-5; 9 bases in the middle match TRBD1. Material for sequencing was CD4+ T cells from PBMCs. The origin of this receptor is a human donor with Susac syndrome. The bases are TGCAGCGTTACTCCCGGGACAGGGCAAGAGACCCAGTACTTC. This gives the protein CSVTPGTGQETQYF.